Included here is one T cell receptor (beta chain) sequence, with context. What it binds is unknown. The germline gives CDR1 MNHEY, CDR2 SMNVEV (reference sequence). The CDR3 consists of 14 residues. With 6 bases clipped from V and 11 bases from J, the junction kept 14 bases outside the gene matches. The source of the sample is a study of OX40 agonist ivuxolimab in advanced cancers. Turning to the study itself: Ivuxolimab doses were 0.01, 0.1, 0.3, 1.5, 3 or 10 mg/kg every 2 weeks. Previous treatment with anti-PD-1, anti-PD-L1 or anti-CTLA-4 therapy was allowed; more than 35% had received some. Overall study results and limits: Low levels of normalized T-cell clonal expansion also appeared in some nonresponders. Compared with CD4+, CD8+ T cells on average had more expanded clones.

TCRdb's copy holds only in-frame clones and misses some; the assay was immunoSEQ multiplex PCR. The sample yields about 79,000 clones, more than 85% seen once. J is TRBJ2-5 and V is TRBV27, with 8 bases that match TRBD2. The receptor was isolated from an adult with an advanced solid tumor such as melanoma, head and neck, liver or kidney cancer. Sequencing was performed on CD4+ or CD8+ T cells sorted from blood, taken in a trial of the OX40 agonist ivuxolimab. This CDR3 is CASRPRTGGREQYF. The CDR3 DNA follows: TGTGCCAGCAGACCCAGGACGGGAGGGAGGGAGCAGTACTTC.